Listed below are T cell receptor beta chains from one sample, sequenced in a study of T-cell reconstitution after alpha-beta-depleted transplantation in children. TCRdb reprocessed the PCR reads with MiXCR, giving one entry per CDR3 protein. The sample gives 400,000 to 500,000 distinct CDR3 sequences, approximately 11% of which show up once; about 5% is in the top ten. The sequencing used PBMCs from the stem cell graft donor, collected from the stem cell graft. The receptors shown here come from a human donor who donated a stem cell graft to a child with acute myeloid leukemia. Both conserved end residues are part of each CDR3. Each record gives: V gene, clone size, D gene, J gene, CDR3 DNA, CDR3 protein. A D gene is named only where the DNA matches it firmly. Not all rows give a size; the values are once, few, many and, for expanded clones, a class.

TRBV5-1	.	TRBD1	TRBJ1-2	TGCGCCAGCAGCGCGGGACAGGGTCTCGGGTATGGCTACACCTTC	CASSAGQGLGYGYTF
TRBV12-3/TRBV12-4	.	.	TRBJ1-1	TGTGCCAGCAGTTTCCCAGGACACCTGAACACTGAAGCTTTCTTT	CASSFPGHLNTEAFF
TRBV4-3	few	TRBD2	TRBJ2-3	TGCGCCAGCAGCCCCGCCTTAGCGGGTAGCACAGATACGCAGTATTTT	CASSPALAGSTDTQYF
TRBV11-1	.	TRBD2	TRBJ2-1	TGTGCCAGCAGCCAGCACGCGGGAGGTTTGAATGAGCAGTTCTTC	CASSQHAGGLNEQFF
TRBV20-1	.	.	TRBJ1-4	TGCAGTGCTAGGCAGGGGATCTTCGGTGAAAAACTGTTTTTT	CSARQGIFGEKLFF
TRBV20-1	.	.	TRBJ2-6	TGCAGTGCCATATCAGTACAGGTTGGGGCCAACGGCCTGACTTTC	CSAISVQVGANGLTF
TRBV11-1	few	TRBD1	TRBJ2-7	TGTGCCAGCAGCCCTAGGGGGACAGGGGACTACGAGCAGTACTTC	CASSPRGTGDYEQYF
TRBV7-9	.	.	TRBJ2-5	TGTGCCAGCAGCTTACCCCGGGGAGAAAAAGAGACCCAGTACTTC	CASSLPRGEKETQYF
TRBV5-5	few	.	TRBJ2-1	TGTGCCAGCAGGTTAGGTTTCACTGAGCAGTTCTTC	CASRLGFTEQFF
TRBV3-1	.	TRBD1	TRBJ1-4	TGTGCCAGCAGTTTTCTGGTCCGACAGGGGGCGCGCACTAATGAAAAACTGTTTTTT	CASSFLVRQGARTNEKLFF
TRBV7-9	.	TRBD1	TRBJ2-1	TGTGCCAGCAGCTTCGGCCAGGGGGTCCCGTTCTTC	CASSFGQGVPFF
TRBV27	few	.	TRBJ2-3	TGTGCCAGCAGTTTGATCCGGGGTGCTAGCACAGATACGCAGTATTTT	CASSLIRGASTDTQYF
TRBV10-3	.	TRBD2	TRBJ2-1	TGTGCCATCAGAATCGGACTAGCGCCTTACAATGAGCAGTTCTTC	CAIRIGLAPYNEQFF
TRBV7-9	few	.	TRBJ1-1	TGTGCCAGCAGCACTCGGGACACCCCAAGGGGGAACACTGAAGCTTTCTTT	CASSTRDTPRGNTEAFF
TRBV20-1	.	TRBD2	TRBJ2-1	TGCAGTGCTAGAGTATCGACTAGCGGGGATTCCTACAATGAGCAGTTCTTC	CSARVSTSGDSYNEQFF
TRBV20-1	.	.	TRBJ2-2	TGCAGTGCTAGAGATAGGAGACAGACCTGGGAGCTGTTTTTT	CSARDRRQTWELFF
TRBV7-6	few	.	TRBJ2-7	TGTGCCAGCAGCTTAGCAGGGGTTGGCTACGAGCAGTACTTC	CASSLAGVGYEQYF
TRBV5-1	many	.	TRBJ2-6	TGCGCCAGCAGCTTGGATGCTGGGGCCAACGTCCTGACTTTC	CASSLDAGANVLTF
TRBV29-1	.	TRBD2	TRBJ2-1	TGCAGCGTTTTAGCGGGAGGGGACAATGAGCAGTTCTTC	CSVLAGGDNEQFF
TRBV7-2	few	.	TRBJ2-5	TGTGCCAGCAACCGCGGGCCCCAGTACTTC	CASNRGPQYF
TRBV5-1	.	TRBD1	TRBJ2-7	TGCGCCAGCAGCTTGGGTCCGCAGGGGGACCTCTACGAGCAGTACTTC	CASSLGPQGDLYEQYF
TRBV6-2/TRBV6-3	.	TRBD1	TRBJ2-7	TGTGCCAGCAGTACCCGGGACAGGGGGCGTGAGCAGTACTTC	CASSTRDRGREQYF
TRBV27	many	TRBD1	TRBJ1-2	TGTGCCAGCAGGCCCGGACAGGGGGCAAACTATGGCTACACCTTC	CASRPGQGANYGYTF
TRBV29-1	.	.	TRBJ2-3	TGCAGCGTTGAAGCCCCTCTAGCGCCAGACCCAGATACGCAGTATTTT	CSVEAPLAPDPDTQYF
TRBV29-1	.	.	TRBJ1-1	TGCAGCGCCGGAGGACGCGACACTGAAGCTTTCTTT	CSAGGRDTEAFF
TRBV7-2	.	TRBD2	TRBJ2-3	TGTGCCAGCAGCTTAAACGGGGGGGATAGAAGGTACAGTACGCAGTATTTT	CASSLNGGDRRYSTQYF
TRBV12-3/TRBV12-4	.	.	TRBJ1-6	TGTGCCAGCAGATCGCGGGGGCTCGACACTTCACCCCTCCACTTT	CASRSRGLDTSPLHF